This TCR beta chain is from a study of human T cells and chemical hapten exposure. Time point in this sample: pre-sensitization, week 0. The treatment denotes: therapeutic diphenylcyclopropenone sensitization with weekly scalp DPC. Donors were 18 to 70-year-old alopecia patients suitable for DPC. TCRdb reprocessed the RACE reads via MiXCR and lists one record per CDR3 protein. The sample lists tens of thousands of distinct CDR3 sequences; around 6.6% were seen once. At least ten counts were recorded for this clonotype. V shed 4 bases and J 3 bases; nucleotides not matched to a gene: 9. The CDR3 has 16 amino acids. The germline CDR1 and CDR2 sequences are SQVTM and ANQGSEA.

V usage is TRBV29-1 and J usage is TRBJ2-3; TRBD2 matches 11 bases. The source was whole blood, collected in connection with sensitization to the hapten diphenylcyclopropenone (DPC). This TCR came from a woman under 40 with alopecia areata. Some clones in this sample may be carry-over from other donors' samples. The CDR3 loop reads CSVGRIAGGPTDTQYF. The CDR3 bases are TGCAGCGTTGGGAGAATAGCGGGGGGGCCGACAGATACGCAGTATTTT.